A single sample is the source of the 2 T cell receptor beta chains below, sequenced in a study of OX40 agonist ivuxolimab in advanced cancers. Profiled with immunoSEQ multiplex PCR; TCRdb holds only in-frame clones, not every one. The table lists tens of thousands of clones, 75% to 90% of them singletons. The sample in question was CD4+ or CD8+ T cells sorted from blood, obtained in a trial of the OX40 agonist ivuxolimab. These receptors were taken from an adult with an advanced solid tumor such as melanoma, head and neck, liver or kidney cancer.

CDR3 coding DNA: TGTGCCAGCCCACCCGACTCCTACGAGCAGTACTTC. This encodes CASPPDSYEQYF. The J gene is TRBJ2-7, the V gene TRBV25-1; D unclear. Looked up from germline, CDR1 is MGHDK and CDR2 is SYGVNS. This CDR3 region has 12 residues. Trimming took off 8 bases at V and 0 bases at J, with 8 bases between the two ends.

J is TRBJ2-7 and V is TRBV14; D not certain. This CDR3 has 12 residues. The germline V and J ends were trimmed by 4 bases and 3 bases, with 7 bases remaining between them. CDR1 SGHDN and CDR2 FVKESK come from the germline V gene. The CDR3 loop is CASSRRSYEQYF. The CDR3 coding sequence is TGTGCCAGCAGCCGCCGCAGCTACGAGCAGTACTTC.